This TCR beta chain was documented in a study of blood T cell repertoires in COVID-19. For the study at large: The study drew acute and convalescent COVID-19 samples from the United States, Italy and Spain. Sample material is recorded as cDNA or gDNA derived from T cells, B-cell-depleted T cells, or PBMCs.

In the original processing: Amplification of reference gene primers was used by the study to estimate nucleated cell counts. The assay was immunoSEQ multiplex PCR, and TCRdb's table has in-frame clones only and misses some. That table gives V, J and clone size, and the DNA gave D and trimming. Counted here are 440,000 or so clones, 89% occurring once; the ten biggest clones make up less than 2%. Followed longitudinally, the Seattle patients had been enrolled during active infection. The germline V and J ends were trimmed by 2 bases and 0 bases, with 11 bases remaining between them. The CDR3 totals 16 residues. In germline, CDR1 is SEHNR, CDR2 FQNEAQ (reference sequence). This clone has only a few counts.

The chain links TRBV7-9 to TRBJ1-5, with unresolved D. The clonotype was recovered from a woman in her forties with COVID-19, enrolled during active disease. The sequenced sample was peripheral blood. CDR3 residues: CASSLIGIDSNQPQHF. CDR3 in DNA: TGTGCCAGCAGCTTAATTGGCATTGATAGCAATCAGCCCCAGCATTTT.